This T cell receptor beta chain appears in the sequencing data of a study of OX40 agonist ivuxolimab in advanced cancers. Study as a whole: Dose-escalation patients suffered from hepatocellular carcinoma, melanoma, renal cell or head and neck cancer.

Germline V gives CDR1 SEHNR, CDR2 FQNEAQ (reference sequence). V was shortened by 2 bases and J by 2 bases, with 4 bases between the two germline ends. The CDR3 runs 13 residues. Measured with immunoSEQ multiplex PCR; TCRdb has only the in-frame clones, and not every one. The sample holds some 60,000 clones; approximately 90% are singletons and the top ten take approximately 0.32%. Baseline was the first blood sampling point, followed by cycle 4 day 1 and cycle 7 day 1. Points from the study as a whole: Circulating CD4+ and CD8+ T cells showed clonal expansion by week 6 at 0.1 to 3.0 mg/kg.

A note on this clone: Its specificity is not known.

The chain uses TRBV7-9 and TRBJ1-3; no firm D call. The sequencing here drew on CD4+ or CD8+ T cells sorted from blood, taken in a trial of the OX40 agonist ivuxolimab. The origin of this receptor is an adult with an advanced solid tumor such as melanoma, head and neck, liver or kidney cancer. As DNA, the CDR3 is TGTGCCAGCAGCTTAATAGCTGGAAACACCATATATTTT. This translates into CASSLIAGNTIYF.